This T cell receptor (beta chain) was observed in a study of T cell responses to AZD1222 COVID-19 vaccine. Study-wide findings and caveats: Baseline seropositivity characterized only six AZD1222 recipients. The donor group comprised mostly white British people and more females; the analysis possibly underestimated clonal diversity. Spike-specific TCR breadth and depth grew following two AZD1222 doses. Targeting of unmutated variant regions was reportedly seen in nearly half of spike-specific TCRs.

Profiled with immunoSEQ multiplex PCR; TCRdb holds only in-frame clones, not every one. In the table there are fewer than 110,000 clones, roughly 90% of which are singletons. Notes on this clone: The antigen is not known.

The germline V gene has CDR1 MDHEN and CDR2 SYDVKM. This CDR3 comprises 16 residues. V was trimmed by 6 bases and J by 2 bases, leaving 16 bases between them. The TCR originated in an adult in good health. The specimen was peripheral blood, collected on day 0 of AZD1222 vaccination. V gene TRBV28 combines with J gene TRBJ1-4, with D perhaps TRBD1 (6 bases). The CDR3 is CASSFLGGRTNEKLFF. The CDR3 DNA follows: TGTGCCAGCAGCTTTCTGGGGGGCCGTACTAATGAAAAACTGTTTTTT.